This T cell receptor (beta chain) was recorded in a study of regulatory and conventional T cells in RAG deficiency. Whole-study findings and limits: Omenn syndrome and CID/AS patients had about 110-fold fewer unique Treg TCR beta sequences, versus roughly 10-fold elsewhere. Shorter CDR3s in all patient subsets; >90% Treg-Tconv overlap in Omenn. Shannon entropy was markedly lower and Simpson indices higher in RAG-deficient patients than control T-cell subsets.

Profiling relied on immunoSEQ multiplex PCR, and the TCRdb table lists in-frame clones only, not all of them. The table has roughly 30,000 clones, about nine tenths seen once. The sorted regulatory T cells were CD4+, CD25-high and CD127-low, with genomic DNA sequenced. On this clone itself: Its antigen is unidentified.

This CDR3 comprises 13 residues. Germline V CDR1 and CDR2: SGHRS, YFSETQ. With 3 bases removed from V and 2 bases from J, the gap between germline ends came to 8 bases. These data also featured in a second study, about regulatory T cells. That paper notes: Primers: 52 TRBV forward and 13 TRBJ reverse.

V gene TRBV5-1 combines with J gene TRBJ1-2; D unresolved. This TCR derives from a human donor in good health. The specimen was Tregs sorted from blood. The CDR3 DNA reads TGCGCCAGCAGCTCAGACGGGAACTATGGCTACACCTTC. It is translated as CASSSDGNYGYTF.